The entry that follows covers one TCR beta chain sequence. As yet, its antigen is unknown. The protocol was immunoSEQ multiplex PCR, while the TCRdb copy is restricted to in-frame clones and leaves out a portion. The table lists about 6,400 clones, roughly four fifths of them singletons. V shed 5 bases and J shed 6 bases, with 8 bases lying between them. Germline V CDR1 and CDR2: SGHNT, YENEEA. The CDR3 length is 13 residues. This entry is derived from a study of T cells after posttransplantation cyclophosphamide. Whole-study results and caveats: Recipient CMV seropositivity and CMV reactivation strongly tracked TRB clonality.

Cyclophosphamide on days +3 and +4 followed busulfan-fludarabine conditioning and a marrow graft. This receptor was taken from a male patient in his thirties who received an allogeneic stem cell transplant from a related donor, was CMV-positive, and had acute GVHD only. Some T cells may have originated in the graft donor. The chain carries TRBV11-3 and TRBJ1-6; a weak D match, TRBD1 (6 bases). Sequenced here: PBMCs, sampled approximately 230 weeks after allogeneic stem cell transplant with posttransplant cyclophosphamide. The CDR3 DNA reads as TGTGCCAGCAGCGCCAGGGGTAATTCACCCCTCCACTTT. This gives the protein CASSARGNSPLHF.